Included here is one T cell receptor beta chain sequence, with context. Time point: healthy volunteer bleed at 6 weeks. Total RNA was isolated from unfractionated whole blood. The library gave individual cDNA molecules unique molecular identifiers. How the authors handled the data: Counts of TCRs in each sample centred on a median of around 92,000 and extended from around 25,000 to 690,000. TCRdb re-analysed the RACE reads in MiXCR, keeping a single row per CDR3 protein. The V and J calls and clone size come from TCRdb's table, not from the authors' own analysis. The sample contains tens of thousands of distinct CDR3 sequences, roughly 5% of which appear only once. This specimen belongs to a study of human T cells and chemical hapten exposure. As for the study in general: Yields of TCR per sample differed, chiefly owing to small differences in pooled library volume.

The V gene's germline CDR1 is SQVTM and CDR2 ANQGSEA. The CDR3 length is 14 residues. V was pared by 4 bases and J by 0 bases, with 12 bases between. This sequence was found in a human donor in good health. Some clones in this sample may be carry-over from other donors' samples. J is TRBJ2-5 and V is TRBV29-1; possible D gene TRBD2, 6 bases. Input material: whole blood. The CDR3 coding sequence is TGCAGCGTTGTTTCTGGAGGGGACCAAGAGACCCAGTACTTC. This sequence encodes CSVVSGGDQETQYF.